One T cell receptor beta chain is described in this entry. Its cognate antigen is unknown. The sample comes from a study of shared clonotypes between healthy human individuals. Whole-study findings and limits: Approximately 5.4% of naive CD4 clonotypes were common to a handful of donors.

Produced via immunoSEQ multiplex PCR; TCRdb's table is partial and in-frame only. The sample holds about 2.1 million clones, around 93% seen once. The length of the CDR3 is 15 residues. The V gene's germline CDR1 is MNHEY and CDR2 SMNVEV (reference sequence). Trimming pared 7 bases from V and 0 bases from J, leaving 12 bases between. Selected positively for CCR7 and CD45RO-negative, naive CD8 cells excluded terminally differentiated effector memory CD45RA+ cells. Participating donors were healthy, HIV-negative adults free of recent acute infections or vaccinations. There were only Caucasian adults among the donors, and all lived in Nashville, Tennessee.

The chain is built from TRBV27 and TRBJ2-2; no clear D gene. The sequence came from a man younger than 30 in good health. Some clones in this sample may be carry-over from other donors' samples. The sequencing input was naive CD8+ T cells from PBMCs. The CDR3 sequence: CASNMQFANTGELFF. The CDR3 DNA reads TGTGCCAGCAACATGCAGTTCGCGAACACCGGGGAGCTGTTTTTT.